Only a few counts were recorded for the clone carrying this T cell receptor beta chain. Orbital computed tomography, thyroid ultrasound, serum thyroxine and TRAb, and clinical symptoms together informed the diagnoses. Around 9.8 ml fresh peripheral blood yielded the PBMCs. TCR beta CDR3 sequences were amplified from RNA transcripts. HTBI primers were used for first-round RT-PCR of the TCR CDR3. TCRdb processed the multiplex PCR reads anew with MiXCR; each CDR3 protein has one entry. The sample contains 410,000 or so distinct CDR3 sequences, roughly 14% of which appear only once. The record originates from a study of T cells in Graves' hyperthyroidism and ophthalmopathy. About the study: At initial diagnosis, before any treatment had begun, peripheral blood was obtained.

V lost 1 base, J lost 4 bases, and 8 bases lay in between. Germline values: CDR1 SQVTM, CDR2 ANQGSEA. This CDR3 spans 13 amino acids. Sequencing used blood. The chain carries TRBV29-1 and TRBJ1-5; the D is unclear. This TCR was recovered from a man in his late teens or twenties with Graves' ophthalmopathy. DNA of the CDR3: TGCAGCGTTGAAGTTTCGTTAAATCAGCCCCAGCATTTT. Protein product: CSVEVSLNQPQHF. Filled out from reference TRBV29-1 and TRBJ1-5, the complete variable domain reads SAVISQKPSRDICQRGTSLTIQCQVDSQVTMMFWYRQQPGQSLTLIATANQGSEATYESGFVIDKFPISRPNLTFSTLTVSNMSPEDSSIYLCSVEVSLNQPQHFGDGTRLSIL.